A single T cell receptor (beta chain) is shown here with its context. This entry belongs to a study of sequential checkpoint blockade in melanoma. At the level of the study: Patients were randomized 1:1 to nivolumab-then-ipilimumab or ipilimumab-then-nivolumab first-line. Both treatment sequences were followed by maintenance nivolumab.

The treatment here: randomized to nivolumab then ipilimumab (arm A) or the reverse (arm B). Deletions cut 5 bases from V and 6 bases from J, with 11 bases between. From germline, CDR1 is MDHEN and CDR2 SYDVKM. This CDR3 comprises 13 residues. Libraries were prepared by immunoSEQ multiplex PCR; TCRdb keeps only in-frame clonotypes and omits some of them. The table has about 19,000 clones, around 88% seen once; the top ten hold 30% to 45%. The clonotype was recovered from a human donor with melanoma. The chain joins TRBV28 to TRBJ1-5; D perhaps matches TRBD1 (5 bases). The input for sequencing was CD8+ T cells sorted from blood (inferred from file names), taken from a patient given nivolumab and ipilimumab in sequence. CDR3: CASSGGGGQPQHF. The CDR3 nucleotides are TGTGCCAGCAGTGGGGGGGGTGGTCAGCCCCAGCATTTT.